Sequencing of this TCR beta chain was carried out in a study of shared clonotypes between healthy human individuals. Clones were read by immunoSEQ multiplex PCR, and TCRdb kept only the in-frame ones, dropping some. In the table there are some 2.1 million clones, over 85% of which are singletons. In the naive CD8 group, cells lacked CD45RO and were positively selected for CCR7, so terminally differentiated effector memory CD45RA+ cells were left out. Material: naive CD8+ T cells sorted from blood. The TCR comes from a man aged 18 to 29 in good health.

The CDR3 DNA reads TGTGCCAGCAGCGGGACTAGCCCCATCTACGAGCAGTACTTC. Amino acid sequence: CASSGTSPIYEQYF. The chain combines TRBV7-9 with TRBJ2-7; 9 positions agree with TRBD2. Germline CDR1 is SEHNR and CDR2 is FQNEAQ (reference sequence). Trimming cost V 5 bases and J 3 bases; bases outside gene matches: 5. The CDR3 runs 14 residues.